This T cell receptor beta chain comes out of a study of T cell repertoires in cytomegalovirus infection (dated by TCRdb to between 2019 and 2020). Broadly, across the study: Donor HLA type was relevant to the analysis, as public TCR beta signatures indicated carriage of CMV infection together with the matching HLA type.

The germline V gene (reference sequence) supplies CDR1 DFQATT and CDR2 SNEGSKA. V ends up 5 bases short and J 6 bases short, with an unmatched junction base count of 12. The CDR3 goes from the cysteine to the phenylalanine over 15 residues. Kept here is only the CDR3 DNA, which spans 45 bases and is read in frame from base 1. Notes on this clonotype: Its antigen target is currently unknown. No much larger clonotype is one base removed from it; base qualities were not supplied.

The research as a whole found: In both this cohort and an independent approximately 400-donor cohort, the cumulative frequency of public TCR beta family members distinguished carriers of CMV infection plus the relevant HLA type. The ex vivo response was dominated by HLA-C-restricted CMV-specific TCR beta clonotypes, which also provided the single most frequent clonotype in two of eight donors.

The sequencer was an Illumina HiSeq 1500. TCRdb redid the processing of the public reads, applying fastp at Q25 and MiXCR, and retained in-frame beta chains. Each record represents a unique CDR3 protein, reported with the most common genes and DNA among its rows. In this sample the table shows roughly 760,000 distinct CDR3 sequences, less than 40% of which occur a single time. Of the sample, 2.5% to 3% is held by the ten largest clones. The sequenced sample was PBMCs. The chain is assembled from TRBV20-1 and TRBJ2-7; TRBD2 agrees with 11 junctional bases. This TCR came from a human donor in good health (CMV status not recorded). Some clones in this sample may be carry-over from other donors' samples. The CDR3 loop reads CSADHLLAGVLEQYF. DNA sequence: TGCAGTGCTGACCACCTACTAGCGGGAGTTCTCGAGCAGTACTTC.